This TCR beta chain stems from a study of regulatory T cells in long-lasting Graves disease. A note on this clonotype: What it binds is unknown.

Study outcomes and limitations: Newly diagnosed patients had higher TCR diversity than persistent Graves' patients did.

Germline V lookup: CDR1 LGHDT, CDR2 YNNKEL (reference sequence). J gave up 2 bases and V 3 bases, and 7 bases lay outside the gene matches. This CDR3 comprises 16 residues. The time point was: persistent/refractory GD, antithyroid drugs over 5 years with positive TRAb. The TCR library was prepared using RNA isolated from PBMCs. HTBI primers from iRepertoire and Arm-PCR of CDR3 regions yielded the TCR beta libraries. TCRdb reprocessed the multiplex PCR reads via MiXCR and lists one record per CDR3 protein. Here the sample spans approximately 360,000 distinct CDR3 sequences, around 23% being singletons.

Specimen: peripheral blood mononuclear cells (PBMCs), collected when the disease was refractory, from a patient treated with antithyroid drugs. The genes are TRBV3-1 and TRBJ2-1; 7 nucleotides line up with TRBD2. This TCR came from a woman aged 35 to 49 with Graves disease. The CDR3 DNA sequence: TGTGCCAGCAGCCATAGGGCAGCGGGAACCTACAATGAGCAGTTCTTC. It specifies CASSHRAAGTYNEQFF.